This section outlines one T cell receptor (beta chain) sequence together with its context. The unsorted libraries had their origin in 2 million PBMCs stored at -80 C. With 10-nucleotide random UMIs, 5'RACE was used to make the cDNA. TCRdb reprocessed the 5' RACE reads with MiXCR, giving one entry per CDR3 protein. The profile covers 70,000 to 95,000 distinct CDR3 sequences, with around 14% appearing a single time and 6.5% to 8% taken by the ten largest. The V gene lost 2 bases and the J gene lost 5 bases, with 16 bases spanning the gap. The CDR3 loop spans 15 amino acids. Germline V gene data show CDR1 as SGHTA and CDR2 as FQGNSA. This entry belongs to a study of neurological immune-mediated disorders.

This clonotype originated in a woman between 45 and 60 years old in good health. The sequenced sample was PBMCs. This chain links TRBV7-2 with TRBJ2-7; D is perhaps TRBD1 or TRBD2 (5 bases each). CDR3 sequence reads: CASSLNPGRPDEQYF. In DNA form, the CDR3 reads TGTGCCAGCAGCTTAAACCCGGGACGCCCCGACGAGCAGTACTTC.